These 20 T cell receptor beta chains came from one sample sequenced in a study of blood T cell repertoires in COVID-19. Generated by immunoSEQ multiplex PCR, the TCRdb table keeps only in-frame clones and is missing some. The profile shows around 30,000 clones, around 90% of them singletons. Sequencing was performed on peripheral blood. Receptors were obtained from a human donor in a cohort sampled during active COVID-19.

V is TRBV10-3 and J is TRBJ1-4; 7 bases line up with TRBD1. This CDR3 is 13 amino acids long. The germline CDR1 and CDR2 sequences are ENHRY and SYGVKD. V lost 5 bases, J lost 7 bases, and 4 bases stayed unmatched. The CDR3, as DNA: TGTGCCATCAGTACAGGGGAGGTTGAAAAACTGTTTTTT. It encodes CAISTGEVEKLFF.

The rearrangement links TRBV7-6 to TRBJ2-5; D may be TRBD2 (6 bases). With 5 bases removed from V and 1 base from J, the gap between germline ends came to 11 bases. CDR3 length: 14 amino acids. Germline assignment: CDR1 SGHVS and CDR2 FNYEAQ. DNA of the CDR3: TGTGCCAGCAGCGGTGGGACTTTCCAAGAGACCCAGTACTTC. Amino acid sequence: CASSGGTFQETQYF.

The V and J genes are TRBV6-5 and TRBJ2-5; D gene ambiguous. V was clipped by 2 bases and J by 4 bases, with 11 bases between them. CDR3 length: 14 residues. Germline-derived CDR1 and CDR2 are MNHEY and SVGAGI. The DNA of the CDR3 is TGTGCCAGCAGTTACCCTGGCAATCCAGAGACCCAGTACTTC. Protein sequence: CASSYPGNPETQYF.

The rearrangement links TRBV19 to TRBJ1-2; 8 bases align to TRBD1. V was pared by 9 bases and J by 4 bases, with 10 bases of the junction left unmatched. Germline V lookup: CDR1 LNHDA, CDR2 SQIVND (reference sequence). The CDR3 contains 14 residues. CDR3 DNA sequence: TGTGCCAGCGGGGCAGGGGGCAGGGGCTATGGCTACACCTTC. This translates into CASGAGGRGYGYTF.

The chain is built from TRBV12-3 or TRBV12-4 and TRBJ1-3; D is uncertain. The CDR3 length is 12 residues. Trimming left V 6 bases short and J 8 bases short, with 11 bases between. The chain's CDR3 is CASRLNLDTIYF. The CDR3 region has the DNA TGTGCCAGCAGGCTAAATTTGGACACCATATATTTT.

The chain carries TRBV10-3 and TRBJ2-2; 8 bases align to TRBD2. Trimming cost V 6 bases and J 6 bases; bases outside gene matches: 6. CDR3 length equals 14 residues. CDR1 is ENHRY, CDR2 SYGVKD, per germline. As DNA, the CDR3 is TGTGCCATCAGCCGGACTAGCTTCCCCGGGGAGCTGTTTTTT. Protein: CAISRTSFPGELFF.

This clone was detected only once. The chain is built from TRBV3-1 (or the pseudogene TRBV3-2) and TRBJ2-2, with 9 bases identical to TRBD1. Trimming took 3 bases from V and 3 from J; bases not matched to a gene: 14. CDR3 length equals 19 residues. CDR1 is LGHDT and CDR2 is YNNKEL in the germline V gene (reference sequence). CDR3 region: CASSQRVPGQGRDTGELFF. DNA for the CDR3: TGTGCCAGCAGCCAGAGAGTCCCGGGACAGGGTCGGGACACCGGGGAGCTGTTTTTT.

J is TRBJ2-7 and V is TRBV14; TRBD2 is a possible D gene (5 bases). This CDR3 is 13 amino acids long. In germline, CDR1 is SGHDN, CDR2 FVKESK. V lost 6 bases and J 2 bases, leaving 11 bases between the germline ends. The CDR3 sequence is CASSRAGPYEQYV. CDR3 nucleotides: TGTGCCAGCAGTAGGGCGGGCCCCTACGAGCAGTACGTC.

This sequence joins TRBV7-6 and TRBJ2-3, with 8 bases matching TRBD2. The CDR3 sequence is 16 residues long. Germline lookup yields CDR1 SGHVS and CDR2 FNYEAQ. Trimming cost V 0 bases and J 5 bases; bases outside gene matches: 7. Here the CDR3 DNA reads TGTGCCAGCAGCTTAGCAGCCAGCGGGGGAAGAGATACGCAGTATTTT. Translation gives CASSLAASGGRDTQYF.

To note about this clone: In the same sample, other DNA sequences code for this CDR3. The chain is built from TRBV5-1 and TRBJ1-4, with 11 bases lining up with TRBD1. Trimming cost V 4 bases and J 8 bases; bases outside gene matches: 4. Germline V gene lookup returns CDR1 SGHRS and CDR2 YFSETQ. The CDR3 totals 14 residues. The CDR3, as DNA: TGCGCCAGCAGCGGGGGACAGGGGGGGGAAAAACTGTTTTTT. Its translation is CASSGGQGGEKLFF.

The CDR3 bases are TGTGCCAGCTCAAACGGACAGGGCGAGCTTTGGGAGCAGTTCTTC. Translation: CASSNGQGELWEQFF. V gene TRBV18 combines with J gene TRBJ2-1, with TRBD1 identical over 8 bases. The germline gives CDR1 KGHSH, CDR2 LQKENI. V shed 5 bases and J 10 bases; nucleotides not matched to a gene: 13. This CDR3 contains 15 residues.

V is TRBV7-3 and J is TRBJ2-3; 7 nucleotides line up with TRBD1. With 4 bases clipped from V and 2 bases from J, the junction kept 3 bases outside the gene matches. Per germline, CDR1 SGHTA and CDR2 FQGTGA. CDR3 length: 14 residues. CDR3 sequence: CASSYTGATDTQYF. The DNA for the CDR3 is TGTGCCAGCAGCTACACAGGGGCCACAGATACGCAGTATTTT.

The CDR3 is CAWSLSSGISGNTIYF. DNA for the CDR3: TGTGCCTGGAGTCTATCTTCCGGGATCTCTGGAAACACCATATATTTT. The gene calls are TRBV30 and TRBJ1-3; no definite D call. The CDR3 sequence is 16 residues long. V was clipped by 2 bases and J by 0 bases, with 14 bases between them. Germline CDR1 reads GTSNPN; CDR2 reads SVGIG (reference sequence).

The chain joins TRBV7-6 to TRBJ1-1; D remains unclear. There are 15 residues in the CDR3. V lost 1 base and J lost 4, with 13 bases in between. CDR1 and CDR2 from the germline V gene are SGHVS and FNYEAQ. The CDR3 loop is CASSLVPHLGTEAFF. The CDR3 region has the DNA TGTGCCAGCAGCTTAGTTCCTCACCTAGGCACTGAAGCTTTCTTT.

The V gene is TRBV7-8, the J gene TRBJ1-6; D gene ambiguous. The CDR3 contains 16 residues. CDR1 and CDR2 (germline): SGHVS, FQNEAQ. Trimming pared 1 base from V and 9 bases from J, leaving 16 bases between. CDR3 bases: TGTGCCAGCAGCTTAGTCACATTCGGGTTTAGTTCACCCCTCCACTTT. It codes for CASSLVTFGFSSPLHF. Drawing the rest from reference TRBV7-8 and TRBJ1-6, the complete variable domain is GAGVSQSPRYKVAKRGQDVALRCDPISGHVSLFWYQQALGQGPEFLTYFQNEAQLDKSGLPSDRFFAERPEGSVSTLKIQRTQQEDSAVYLCASSLVTFGFSSPLHFGNGTRLTVT.

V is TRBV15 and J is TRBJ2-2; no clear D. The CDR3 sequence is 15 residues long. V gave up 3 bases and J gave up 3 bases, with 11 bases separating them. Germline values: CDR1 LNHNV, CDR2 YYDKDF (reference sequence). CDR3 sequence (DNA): TGTGCCACCAGCAGCAGTCAAACCCACACCGGGGAGCTGTTTTTT. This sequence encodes CATSSSQTHTGELFF.

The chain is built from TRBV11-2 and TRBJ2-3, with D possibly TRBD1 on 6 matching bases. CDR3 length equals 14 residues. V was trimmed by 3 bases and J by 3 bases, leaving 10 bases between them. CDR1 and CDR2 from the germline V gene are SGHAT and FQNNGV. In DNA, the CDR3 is TGTGCCAGCAGCTTGGGTCAGGGGACAGATACGCAGTATTTT. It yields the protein CASSLGQGTDTQYF.

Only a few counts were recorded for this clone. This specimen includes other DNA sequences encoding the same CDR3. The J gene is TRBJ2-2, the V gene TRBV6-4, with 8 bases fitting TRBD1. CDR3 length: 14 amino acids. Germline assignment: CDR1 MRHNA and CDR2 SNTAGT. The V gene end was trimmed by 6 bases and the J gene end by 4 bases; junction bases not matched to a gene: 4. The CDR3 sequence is CASSGQGFTGELFF. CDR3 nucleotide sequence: TGTGCCAGCAGCGGACAGGGATTCACCGGGGAGCTGTTTTTT.

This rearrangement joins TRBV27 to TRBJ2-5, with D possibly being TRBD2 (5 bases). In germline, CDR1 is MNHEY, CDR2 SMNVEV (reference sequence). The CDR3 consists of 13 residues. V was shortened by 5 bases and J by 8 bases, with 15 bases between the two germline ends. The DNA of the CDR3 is TGTGCCAGCAGTACAGTTGAGGGAGATACCCAGTACTTC. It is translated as CASSTVEGDTQYF.

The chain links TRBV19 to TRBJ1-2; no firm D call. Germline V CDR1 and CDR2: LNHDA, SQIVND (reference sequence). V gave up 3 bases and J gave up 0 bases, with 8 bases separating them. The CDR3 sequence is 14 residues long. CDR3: CASSIQSANYGYTF. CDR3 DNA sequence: TGTGCCAGTAGTATCCAGTCAGCTAACTATGGCTACACCTTC.